A selection of T cell receptor beta chains follows, all from one sample in a study of cytomegalovirus exposure and HLA in healthy donors. Only in-frame clones appear in the TCRdb table, and some are missing; sequencing was by immunoSEQ multiplex PCR. The table lists about 21,000 clones, over 75% of them singletons. The sample consisted of PBMCs. The receptors stem from a man aged 55-75 years in good health and CMV-seronegative. Each CDR3 is given with its conserved first and last residue. A D gene is named only where the DNA matches it firmly. Clone size, where shown, is once, few, many, or a class for clones that have expanded.

d_call	clone_size	v_call	j_call	cdr3_nt	cdr3_aa
NA	NA	TRBV25-1	TRBJ2-7	TGTGCCTATAGGTCTCAGGGGAATCCTTCCGAGCAGTACTTC	CAYRSQGNPSEQYF
TRBD2	NA	TRBV30	TRBJ2-3	TGTGCCTCTATGCCGGGACTAGCCACAGATACGCAGTATTTT	CASMPGLATDTQYF
NA	NA	TRBV6-1	TRBJ1-6	TGTGCCAGCAGTGGGGCCCAAAGCTCCTATAATTCACCCCTCCACTTT	CASSGAQSSYNSPLHF
NA	NA	TRBV7-3	TRBJ2-2	TGTGCCAGCAGGGTCCGCGGGGCCGGCGGGGAGCTGTTTTTT	CASRVRGAGGELFF
TRBD1	few	TRBV27	TRBJ1-5	TGTGCCAGCAGCCGGGACAGGGGAGATCAGCCCCAGCATTTT	CASSRDRGDQPQHF
NA	NA	TRBV7-9	TRBJ2-1	TGTGCCATTCCTCGGAGCGGTCCCAGCTCCTACAATGAGCAGTTCTTC	CAIPRSGPSSYNEQFF
TRBD1	NA	TRBV5-8	TRBJ2-1	TGTGCCAGCAGCTTGACCTTGACAGGGAGCTCCTACAATGAGCAGTTCTTC	CASSLTLTGSSYNEQFF
TRBD2	NA	TRBV10-3	TRBJ2-1	TGTGCCATCATGTCAACTAGCGGGAACGTGCAGTTCTTC	CAIMSTSGNVQFF
NA	NA	TRBV5-6	TRBJ2-1	TGTGCCAGCAGCTTTCGGGGGATGGGGCTGCAGTTCTTC	CASSFRGMGLQFF
NA	NA	TRBV19	TRBJ1-2	TGTGCCAGTAGTAGGCGGGACCGTGCTAACTATGGCTACACCTTC	CASSRRDRANYGYTF
NA	NA	TRBV6-4	TRBJ1-2	TGTGCCAGCAGAAAAGGGGGGGGAGGCGACTATGGCTACACCTTC	CASRKGGGGDYGYTF
TRBD2	NA	TRBV9	TRBJ2-7	TGTGCCAGCAGCGCTCATCCGGGACTAGATTTCTACGAGCAGTACTTC	CASSAHPGLDFYEQYF
NA	NA	TRBV19	TRBJ1-5	TGTGCCAGTAGTCCCCAGAGCAGGGTGAATCAGCCCCAGCATTTT	CASSPQSRVNQPQHF
TRBD1	NA	TRBV10-1	TRBJ2-3	TGCGCCAGCAGTCCCGGGACAGGGGGCGCAGATACGCAGTATTTT	CASSPGTGGADTQYF
TRBD2	NA	TRBV29-1	TRBJ2-3	TGCAGCGTTACAAGCGGGGGGGCCAGTACAGATACGCAGTATTTT	CSVTSGGASTDTQYF
NA	NA	TRBV5-1	TRBJ1-6	TGCGCCAGCAGCTTGGATCTGGGACTAAATTCACCCCTCCACTTT	CASSLDLGLNSPLHF
TRBD1	NA	TRBV27	TRBJ1-5	TGTGCCAGCAAAGCGACAGGGTCGGGACAGCCCCAGCATTTT	CASKATGSGQPQHF
TRBD2	once	TRBV7-3	TRBJ2-7	TGTGCCAGCAGCTTCTCGGGAGGGTACGAGCAGTACTTC	CASSFSGGYEQYF
NA	NA	TRBV2	TRBJ1-6	TGTGCCAGCAGTTTTTCTCCCACACCAAATTCACCCCTCCACTTT	CASSFSPTPNSPLHF
NA	NA	TRBV11-2	TRBJ2-7	TGTGCCAGCAGCTTTGGTCTCCGGGGGCGCGGGAGTCACGAGCAGTACTTC	CASSFGLRGRGSHEQYF
TRBD2	NA	TRBV7-9	TRBJ2-7	TGTGCCAGCAGCCCAAGAGCGGGAGGGCCTTCCTACGAGCAGTACTTC	CASSPRAGGPSYEQYF
TRBD1	NA	TRBV5-6	TRBJ2-1	TGTGCCAGCAGCCTAGACAGGGGTTCCTACAATGAGCAGTTCTTC	CASSLDRGSYNEQFF
NA	NA	TRBV19	TRBJ2-7	TGTGCCAGTAGTACCGGGTTAGCAAACGAGCAGTACTTC	CASSTGLANEQYF
NA	NA	TRBV11-2	TRBJ2-7	TGTGCCAGCAGCTCGATGACTGTCTCCTACGAGCAGTACTTC	CASSSMTVSYEQYF
NA	NA	TRBV29-1	TRBJ1-4	TGCAGCGTTGGTCGGAAGGGGGAAAAACTGTTTTTT	CSVGRKGEKLFF
TRBD1	NA	TRBV19	TRBJ2-5	TGTGCCAGTAGTCTCACAGGGGGAGAGACCCAGTACTTC	CASSLTGGETQYF
NA	NA	TRBV13	TRBJ1-1	TGTGCCAGCAGCTCCCCCTCACAGGGCACTGAAGCTTTCTTT	CASSSPSQGTEAFF
TRBD1	NA	TRBV6-1	TRBJ1-3	TGTGCCAGCAGTGAATCCCGAGACAGGGTCCGAAACACCATATATTTT	CASSESRDRVRNTIYF
TRBD1	NA	TRBV19	TRBJ1-1	TGTGCCAGTAGTATGAGTGACAGGGTGGTGAACACTGAAGCTTTCTTT	CASSMSDRVVNTEAFF
TRBD1	NA	TRBV27	TRBJ1-3	TGTGCCAGCAGTACCGCTGCGACAGGGACAGGAAACACCATATATTTT	CASSTAATGTGNTIYF
TRBD2	NA	TRBV11-1	TRBJ2-7	TGTGCCAGCAGCTTTCGGGACTACTCTTACGAGCAGTACTTC	CASSFRDYSYEQYF
NA	NA	TRBV6-1	TRBJ1-5	TGTGCCAGCCTTGGCAGGGGCAGTAGCAATCAGCCCCAGCATTTT	CASLGRGSSNQPQHF
TRBD1	NA	TRBV2	TRBJ1-3	TGTGCCAGCAGTGAAAGGCAGGGGGGCAGCGGTGGAAACACCATATATTTT	CASSERQGGSGGNTIYF
NA	once	TRBV6-1	TRBJ1-1	TGTGCCAGCAGTGAAAGAGGTGAACTTGAAGCTTTCTTT	CASSERGELEAFF
NA	few	TRBV5-1	TRBJ2-5	TGCGCCAGCGCCCCGGGAGACCTGGGGGAGACCCAGTACTTC	CASAPGDLGETQYF
TRBD2	NA	TRBV9	TRBJ2-7	TGTGCCAGCAGCGTAGGGGGGGGGAGGACCTCCTACGAGCAGTACTTC	CASSVGGGRTSYEQYF